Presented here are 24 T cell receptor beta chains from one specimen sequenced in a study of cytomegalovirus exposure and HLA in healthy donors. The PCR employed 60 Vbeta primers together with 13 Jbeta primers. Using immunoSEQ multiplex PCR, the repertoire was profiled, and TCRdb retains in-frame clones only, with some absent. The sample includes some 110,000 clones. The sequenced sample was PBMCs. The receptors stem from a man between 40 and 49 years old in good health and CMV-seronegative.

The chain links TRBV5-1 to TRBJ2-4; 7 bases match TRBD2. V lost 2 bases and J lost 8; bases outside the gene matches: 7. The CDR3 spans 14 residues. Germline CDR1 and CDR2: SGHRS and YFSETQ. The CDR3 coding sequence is TGCGCCAGCAGCTTTTCCGGGACTAAGGACATTCAGTACTTC. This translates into CASSFSGTKDIQYF.

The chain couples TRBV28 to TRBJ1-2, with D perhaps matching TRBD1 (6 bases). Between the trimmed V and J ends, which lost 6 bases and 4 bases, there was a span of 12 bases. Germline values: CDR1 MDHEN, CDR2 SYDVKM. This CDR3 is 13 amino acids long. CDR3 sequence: CASSPGQSYGYTF. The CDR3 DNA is TGTGCCAGCAGCCCCGGACAGAGCTATGGCTACACCTTC.

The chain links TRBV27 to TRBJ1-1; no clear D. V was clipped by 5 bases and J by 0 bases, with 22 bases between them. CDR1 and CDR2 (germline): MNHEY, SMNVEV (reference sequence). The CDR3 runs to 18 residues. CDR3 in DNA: TGTGCCAGCAGTCCCTTGAACTCGGCAGGAACCATGAACACTGAAGCTTTCTTT. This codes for CASSPLNSAGTMNTEAFF.

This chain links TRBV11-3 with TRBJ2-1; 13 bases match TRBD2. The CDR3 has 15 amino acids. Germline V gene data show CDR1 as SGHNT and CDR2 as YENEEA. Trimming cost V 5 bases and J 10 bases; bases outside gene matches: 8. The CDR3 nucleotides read TGTGCCAGCAGCCCTGGGACTAGCGGGATGGGGGAGCAGTTCTTC. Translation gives CASSPGTSGMGEQFF.

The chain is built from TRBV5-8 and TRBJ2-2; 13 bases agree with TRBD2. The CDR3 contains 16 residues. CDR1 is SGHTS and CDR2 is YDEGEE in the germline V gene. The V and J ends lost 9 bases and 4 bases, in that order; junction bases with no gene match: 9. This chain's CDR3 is CANGLAGVFRTGELFF. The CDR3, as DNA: TGTGCCAACGGACTAGCGGGAGTGTTTCGCACCGGGGAGCTGTTTTTT.

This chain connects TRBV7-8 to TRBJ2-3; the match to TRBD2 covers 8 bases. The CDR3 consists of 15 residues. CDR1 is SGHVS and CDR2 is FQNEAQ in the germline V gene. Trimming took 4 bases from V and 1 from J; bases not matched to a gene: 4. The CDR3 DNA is TGTGCCAGCAGCTATCTAGCGGGCGGCACAGATACGCAGTATTTT. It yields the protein CASSYLAGGTDTQYF.

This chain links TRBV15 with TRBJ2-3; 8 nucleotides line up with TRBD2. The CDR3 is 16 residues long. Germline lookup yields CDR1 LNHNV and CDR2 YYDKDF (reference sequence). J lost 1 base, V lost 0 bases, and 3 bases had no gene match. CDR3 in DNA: TGTGCCACCAGCAGAGATACAGCGGGGGGCACAGATACGCAGTATTTT. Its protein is CATSRDTAGGTDTQYF.

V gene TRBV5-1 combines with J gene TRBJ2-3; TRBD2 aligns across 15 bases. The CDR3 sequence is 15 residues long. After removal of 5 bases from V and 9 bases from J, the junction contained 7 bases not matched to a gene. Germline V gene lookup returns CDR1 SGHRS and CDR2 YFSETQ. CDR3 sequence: CASSFSGLAGGTQYF. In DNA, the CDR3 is TGCGCCAGCAGTTTCTCGGGACTAGCGGGAGGCACGCAGTATTTT. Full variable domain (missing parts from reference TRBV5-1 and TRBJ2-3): KAGVTQTPRYLIKTRGQQVTLSCSPISGHRSVSWYQQTPGQGLQFLFEYFSETQRNKGNFPGRFSGRQFSNSRSEMNVSTLELGDSALYLCASSFSGLAGGTQYFGPGTRLTVL.

CDR3 nucleotides: TGTGCCAGCAGCGCAACAGGGTCTGGAAACACCATATATTTT. Translation gives CASSATGSGNTIYF. The chain links TRBV11-3 to TRBJ1-3, with D perhaps TRBD1 (6 bases). Germline values: CDR1 SGHNT, CDR2 YENEEA. The CDR3 covers 14 residues. The ends were cut back, 5 bases at V and 1 base at J, with 9 bases in the middle. The full variable domain, in which reference TRBV11-3 and TRBJ1-3 provide the parts outside the CDR3, is EAGVVQSPRYKIIEKKQPVAFWCNPISGHNTLYWYLQNLGQGPELLIRYENEEAVDDSQLPKDRFSAERLKGVDSTLKIQPAELGDSAVYLCASSATGSGNTIYFGEGSWLTVV.

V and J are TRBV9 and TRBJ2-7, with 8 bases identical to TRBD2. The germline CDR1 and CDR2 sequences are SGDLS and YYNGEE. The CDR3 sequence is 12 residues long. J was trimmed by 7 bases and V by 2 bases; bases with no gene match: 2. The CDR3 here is CASSVLAGEQYF. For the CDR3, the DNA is TGTGCCAGCAGCGTCCTAGCGGGTGAGCAGTACTTC.

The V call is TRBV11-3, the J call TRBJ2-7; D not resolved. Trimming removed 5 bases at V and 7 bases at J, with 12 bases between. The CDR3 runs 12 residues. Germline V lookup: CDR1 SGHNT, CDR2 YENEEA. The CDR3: CASSSSLLEQYF. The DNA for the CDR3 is TGTGCCAGCAGCAGTTCCCTACTTGAGCAGTACTTC.

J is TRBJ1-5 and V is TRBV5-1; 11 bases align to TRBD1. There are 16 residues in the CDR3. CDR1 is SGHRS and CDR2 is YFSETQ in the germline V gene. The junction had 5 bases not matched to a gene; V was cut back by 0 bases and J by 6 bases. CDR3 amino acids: CASSLEQGQGVQPQHF. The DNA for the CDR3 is TGCGCCAGCAGCTTGGAGCAGGGACAGGGGGTTCAGCCCCAGCATTTT.

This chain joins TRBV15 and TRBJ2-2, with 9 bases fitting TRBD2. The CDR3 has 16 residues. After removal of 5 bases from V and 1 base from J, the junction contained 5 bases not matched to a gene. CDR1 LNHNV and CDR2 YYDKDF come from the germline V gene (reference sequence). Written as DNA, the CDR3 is TGTGCCACCAGCCCGTCGACTAGCGGGAACACCGGGGAGCTGTTTTTT. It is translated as CATSPSTSGNTGELFF.

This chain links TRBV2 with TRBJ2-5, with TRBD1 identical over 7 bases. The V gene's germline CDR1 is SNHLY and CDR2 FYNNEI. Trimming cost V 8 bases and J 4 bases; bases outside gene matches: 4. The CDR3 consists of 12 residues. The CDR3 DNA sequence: TGTGCCAGCGACAGGGAAGGAGAGACCCAGTACTTC. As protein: CASDREGETQYF.

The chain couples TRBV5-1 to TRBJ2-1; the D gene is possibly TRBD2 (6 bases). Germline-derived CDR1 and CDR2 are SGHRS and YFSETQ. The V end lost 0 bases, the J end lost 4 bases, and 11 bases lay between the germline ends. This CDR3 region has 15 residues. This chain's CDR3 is CASSLGGTTYNEQFF. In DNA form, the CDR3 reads TGCGCCAGCAGCTTGGGCGGGACCACTTACAATGAGCAGTTCTTC.

The CDR3 DNA reads TGCGCCAGCAGCTCGCAGGGACTAGGTACCGGGGAGCTGTTTTTT. This encodes CASSSQGLGTGELFF. V is TRBV5-1 and J is TRBJ2-2; 8 bases are shared with TRBD2. CDR1 is SGHRS and CDR2 is YFSETQ in the germline V gene. The CDR3 totals 15 residues. After removal of 3 bases from V and 5 bases from J, the junction contained 6 bases not matched to a gene.

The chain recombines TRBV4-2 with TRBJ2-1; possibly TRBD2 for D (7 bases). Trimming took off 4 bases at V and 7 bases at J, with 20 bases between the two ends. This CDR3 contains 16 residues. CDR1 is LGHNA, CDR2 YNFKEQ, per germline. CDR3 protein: CASSPGPGEGVNEQFF. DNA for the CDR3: TGTGCCAGCAGCCCGGGACCGGGGGAGGGGGTGAATGAGCAGTTCTTC.

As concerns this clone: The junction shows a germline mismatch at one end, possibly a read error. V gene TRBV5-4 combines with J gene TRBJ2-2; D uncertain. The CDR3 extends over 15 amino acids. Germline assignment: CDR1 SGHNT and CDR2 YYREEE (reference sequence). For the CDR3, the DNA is TGTGCCAGCCGCTTGTCTGCGGCGAACACCGGGGAGCTGTTTTTT. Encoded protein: CASRLSAANTGELFF.

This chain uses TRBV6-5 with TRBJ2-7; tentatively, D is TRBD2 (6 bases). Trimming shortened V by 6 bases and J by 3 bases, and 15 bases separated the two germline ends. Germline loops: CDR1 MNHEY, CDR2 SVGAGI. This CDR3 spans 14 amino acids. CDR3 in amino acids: CASRPGTGDYEQYF. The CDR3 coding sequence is TGTGCCAGCAGGCCCGGGACTGGCGACTACGAGCAGTACTTC.

The CDR3 DNA follows: TGCGCCAGCAGGGATGGACTAGCGAACACAGATACGCAGTATTTT. The encoded protein is CASRDGLANTDTQYF. The rearrangement links TRBV10-1 to TRBJ2-3, with TRBD2 matching over 9 bases. This CDR3 contains 15 residues. CDR1 is WNHNN, CDR2 SYGVQD, per germline (reference sequence). With 6 bases clipped from V and 2 bases from J, the junction kept 6 bases outside the gene matches.

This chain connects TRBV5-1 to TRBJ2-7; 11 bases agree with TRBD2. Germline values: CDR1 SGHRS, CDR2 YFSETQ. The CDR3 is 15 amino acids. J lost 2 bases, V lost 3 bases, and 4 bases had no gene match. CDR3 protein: CASSYTSGSTYEQYF. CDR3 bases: TGCGCCAGCAGCTATACTAGCGGGAGCACCTACGAGCAGTACTTC.

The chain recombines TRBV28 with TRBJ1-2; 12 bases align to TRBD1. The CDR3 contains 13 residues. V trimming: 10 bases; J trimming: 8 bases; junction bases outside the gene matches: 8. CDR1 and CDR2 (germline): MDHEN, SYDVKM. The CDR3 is CATPGQGAIGYTF. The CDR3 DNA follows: TGTGCCACCCCGGGACAGGGGGCGATCGGCTACACCTTC.

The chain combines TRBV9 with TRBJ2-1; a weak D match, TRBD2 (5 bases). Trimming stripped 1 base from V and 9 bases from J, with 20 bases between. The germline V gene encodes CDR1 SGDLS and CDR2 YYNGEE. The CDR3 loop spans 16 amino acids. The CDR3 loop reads CASSVQSGEWLVEQFF. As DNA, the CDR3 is TGTGCCAGCAGCGTACAATCCGGGGAATGGCTGGTTGAGCAGTTCTTC.

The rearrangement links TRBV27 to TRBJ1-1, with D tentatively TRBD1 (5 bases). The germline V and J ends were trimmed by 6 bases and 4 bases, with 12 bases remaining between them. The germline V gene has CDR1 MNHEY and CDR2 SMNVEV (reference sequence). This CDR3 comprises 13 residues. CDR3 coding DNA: TGTGCCAGCAGCTGTAGGGGCTGCACTGAAGCTTTCTTT. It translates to CASSCRGCTEAFF.